This record covers a single T cell receptor (beta chain). The data stem from a study of blood T cells in healthy people across ages. Donors were systemically healthy Caucasian individuals from Russia aged roughly 6 to 100 years. Through a sample-barcoded 5' primer and a J-beta primer mix, a second PCR was run for 7 to 11 cycles. TCRdb reprocessed the 5' RACE reads with MiXCR, giving one entry per CDR3 protein. The sample shows roughly 800,000 distinct CDR3 sequences, 58% of them seen only once. V was clipped by 2 bases and J by 5 bases, with 18 bases between them. This CDR3 comprises 16 residues. This clonotype was sampled from a man between 25 and 39 years old in good health. Sample: blood. The gene calls are TRBV12-3 or TRBV12-4 and TRBJ2-5, with a tentative D call TRBD2 (7 bases). The CDR3 spells CASSLLGAGEWETQYF. The CDR3 DNA is TGTGCCAGCAGTTTATTGGGGGCGGGAGAGTGGGAGACCCAGTACTTC.